The 23 T cell receptor beta chains presented below share a single source sample, sequenced in a study of vaccination and CD4 T cells after COVID-19. The treatment: roughly 10-day PBMC culture with coronavirus spike peptide pools or control peptides (ViraFEST assay). Sequencing of DNA taken from cultured CD4+ T cells relied on the Oncomine TCR Beta short-read assay. TCRdb passed the PCR reads through MiXCR, listing each CDR3 protein once. The table lists over 20,000 distinct CDR3 sequences, 48% of them singletons. Their antigens remain unidentified. The material sequenced was CD4+ T cells from blood, cultured in vitro. These receptors all come from a human donor who had recovered from COVID-19.

This clonotype is termed medium-sized. The chain combines TRBV19 with TRBJ2-1; the D gene could be TRBD1 or TRBD2 (5 bases each). The CDR3 contains 15 residues. Trimming removed 10 bases at V and 0 bases at J, with 16 bases between. Germline CDR1 reads LNHDA; CDR2 reads SQIVND (reference sequence). In DNA, the CDR3 is TGTGCCACGAGCCGGGACCTCAGCTCCTACAATGAGCAGTTCTTC. It is translated as CATSRDLSSYNEQFF.

This clonotype has more than one count but fewer than ten. V is TRBV2 and J is TRBJ2-3; the D gene is possibly TRBD2 (6 bases). CDR3 size: 15 residues. Trimming removed 4 bases from V and 4 bases from J, with 15 bases in between. CDR1 SNHLY and CDR2 FYNNEI come from the germline V gene. CDR3 bases: TGTGCCAGCAGTGTTCAGCGGGCTACGGCAGATACGCAGTATTTT. Translating it yields CASSVQRATADTQYF.

This clonotype was seen more than once but under ten times. The genes are TRBV24-1 and TRBJ1-2; D is unclear. Germline CDR1 KGHDR, CDR2 SFDVKD. The length of the CDR3 is 16 residues. Trimming pared 1 base from V and 4 bases from J, leaving 15 bases between. The CDR3 sequence: CATSDFGSPDPYGYTF. In DNA form, the CDR3 reads TGTGCCACCAGTGATTTCGGGAGCCCGGACCCCTATGGCTACACCTTC.

CDR3 DNA sequence: TGTGCCAGCAGTAGTGATAGCGGGAGGGCTAACAATGAGCAGTTCTTC. Amino acid sequence: CASSSDSGRANNEQFF. The chain combines TRBV27 with TRBJ2-1; 11 nucleotides match TRBD2. With 5 bases clipped from V and 5 bases from J, the junction kept 8 bases outside the gene matches. The germline V gene encodes CDR1 MNHEY and CDR2 SMNVEV (reference sequence). This CDR3 spans 16 amino acids.

A word on this clonotype: The CDR3 does not close with the conserved phenylalanine or tryptophan, likely indicating a read error. The rearrangement links TRBV20-1 to TRBJ1-2; 11 bases line up with TRBD1. Germline CDR1 is DFQATT and CDR2 is SNEGSKA (reference sequence). Losses at the gene ends were 3 bases for V and 4 bases for J; bases not matched to a gene: 4. This CDR3 has 14 amino acids. CDR3 in DNA: TGCAGTGCTAGTGGGGACAGGGGGACCTATGGCTACACCTCC. Its translation is CSASGDRGTYGYTS.

This clonotype was seen a single time. This chain links TRBV7-3 with TRBJ2-4; D might be TRBD1 or TRBD2, each matching 5 bases. Germline V gene data show CDR1 as SGHTA and CDR2 as FQGTGA. The CDR3 spans 15 residues. The ends were cut back, 4 bases at V and 0 bases at J, with 10 bases in the middle. The chain's CDR3 is CASSSSGTAKNIQYF. The CDR3 DNA reads as TGTGCCAGCAGCTCATCCGGGACAGCCAAAAACATTCAGTACTTC.

This chain connects TRBV11-2 to TRBJ2-3; D may be TRBD1 (5 bases). The V end was cut by 5 bases, the J end by 1 base, with 28 bases between. CDR3 length equals 20 residues. Germline CDR1 reads SGHAT; CDR2 reads FQNNGV. This chain's CDR3 is CASSQWIQQASKGRTDTQYF. CDR3 nucleotide sequence: TGTGCCAGCAGCCAATGGATTCAACAGGCATCAAAGGGCCGCACAGATACGCAGTATTTT.

This clonotype is classed as medium-sized (0.01 to 0.1%). This chain connects TRBV4-3 to TRBJ2-3; no clear D. Trimming took 3 bases from V and 5 from J, leaving 9 bases between them. CDR1 and CDR2 (germline): LGHNA, YSLEER. This CDR3 has 13 amino acids. In DNA form, the CDR3 reads TGCGCCAGCAGCCATAATCATGGAGATACGCAGTATTTT. The encoded protein is CASSHNHGDTQYF.

The chain joins TRBV5-4 to TRBJ1-2; TRBD1 matches at 9 bases. The V gene's germline CDR1 is SGHNT and CDR2 YYREEE (reference sequence). The CDR3 is made up of 15 amino acids. V was pared by 4 bases and J by 5 bases, with 9 bases of the junction left unmatched. The CDR3 nucleotides read TGTGCCAGCAGCACGGGGACAGGGTTTATTTATGGCTACACCTTC. As protein: CASSTGTGFIYGYTF.

V is TRBV7-2 and J is TRBJ2-7; 7 bases map to TRBD2. Germline values: CDR1 SGHTA, CDR2 FQGNSA. This CDR3 has 18 amino acids. V shed 7 bases, J shed 2 bases, and the junction held 20 bases outside the gene matches. DNA for the CDR3: TGTGCCAGCACCGAATTGCGAGCGGGATCAATAAACCCCTACGAGCAGTACTTC. Translation gives CASTELRAGSINPYEQYF.

This clonotype was seen a handful of times. The V and J genes are TRBV20-1 and TRBJ1-1; D is perhaps TRBD1 (5 bases). Germline V lookup: CDR1 DFQATT, CDR2 SNEGSKA (reference sequence). V was trimmed by 6 bases and J by 0 bases, leaving 8 bases between them. The CDR3 loop spans 12 amino acids. This CDR3 is CSAKGMNTEAFF. The CDR3 DNA follows: TGCAGTGCAAAGGGGATGAACACTGAAGCTTTCTTT.

The chain has TRBV20-1 and TRBJ2-7; 7 nucleotides agree with TRBD2. V lost 0 bases, J lost 7 bases, and 12 bases stayed unmatched. This CDR3 is 15 amino acids long. Germline-derived CDR1 and CDR2 are DFQATT and SNEGSKA (reference sequence). This chain's CDR3 is CSARDTSAFAYEQYF. As DNA, the CDR3 is TGCAGTGCTAGAGACACTAGCGCCTTTGCTTATGAGCAGTACTTC.

The chain is built from TRBV7-9 and TRBJ2-7, with D unclear. Deletions cut 3 bases from V and 0 bases from J, with 9 bases between. CDR3 length equals 14 residues. CDR1 and CDR2 (germline): SEHNR, FQNEAQ (reference sequence). In DNA form, the CDR3 reads TGTGCCAGCAGCTTGACGATCGGCTCCTACGAGCAGTACTTC. Its protein product is CASSLTIGSYEQYF.

This clonotype was picked up one time. The chain is built from TRBV9 and TRBJ2-5; 12 bases are shared with TRBD2. Germline CDR1 and CDR2: SGDLS and YYNGEE. V was clipped by 0 bases and J by 1 base; unmatched bases: 1. The CDR3 extends over 16 amino acids. The chain's CDR3 is CASSVGTSGIQETQYF. CDR3 nucleotide sequence: TGTGCCAGCAGCGTAGGGACTAGCGGGATCCAAGAGACCCAGTACTTC.

This sequence joins TRBV5-1 and TRBJ1-3; perhaps TRBD1 as D (5 bases). The CDR3 covers 15 residues. V was cut by 4 bases and J by 5 bases, with 16 bases left in between. The germline V gene encodes CDR1 SGHRS and CDR2 YFSETQ. Written as DNA, the CDR3 is TGCGCCAGCAGCATTACTGGCAGGGCCAGAAACACCATATATTTT. This codes for CASSITGRARNTIYF.

This chain joins TRBV20-1 and TRBJ1-1, with a possible D match to TRBD1 (5 bases). This CDR3 is built from 11 residues. Germline V gene data show CDR1 as DFQATT and CDR2 as SNEGSKA (reference sequence). V was pared by 4 bases and J by 8 bases, with 11 bases between. The CDR3: CSATQGVEAFF. The CDR3, as DNA: TGCAGTGCTACCCAGGGTGTGGAAGCTTTCTTT.

This sequence joins TRBV6-2 or TRBV6-3 and TRBJ2-6; D call uncertain. Germline V lookup: CDR1 MNHEY, CDR2 SVGEGT. The length of the CDR3 is 17 residues. With 2 bases removed from V and 1 base from J, the gap between germline ends came to 12 bases. CDR3 nucleotide sequence: TGTGCCAGCAGTTACGCAGGTCCATTATCTGGGGCCAACGTCCTGACTTTC. It codes for CASSYAGPLSGANVLTF.

J is TRBJ1-2 and V is TRBV29-1; a weak D match, TRBD1 (5 bases). The CDR3 is made up of 12 amino acids. Germline V gives CDR1 SQVTM, CDR2 ANQGSEA. V lost 4 bases, J lost 3 bases, and 9 bases lay in between. The CDR3 sequence is CSVAGQHYGYTF. CDR3 DNA sequence: TGCAGCGTTGCAGGGCAACACTATGGCTACACCTTC.

This chain links TRBV10-1 with TRBJ2-2; D not certain. Trimming shortened V by 2 bases and J by 0 bases, and 7 bases separated the two germline ends. Germline V gene lookup returns CDR1 WNHNN and CDR2 SYGVQD (reference sequence). The CDR3 consists of 15 residues. This chain's CDR3 is CASSERRANTGELFF. DNA for the CDR3: TGCGCCAGCAGTGAGAGACGGGCGAACACCGGGGAGCTGTTTTTT.

This rearrangement joins TRBV9 to TRBJ1-1; TRBD1 agrees at 7 bases. The germline V gene encodes CDR1 SGDLS and CDR2 YYNGEE. The CDR3 runs 14 residues. J lost 3 bases, V lost 6 bases, and 8 bases had no gene match. CDR3 bases: TGTGCCAGCAACAGGGGTATGGGGGACACTGAAGCTTTCTTT. Encoded protein: CASNRGMGDTEAFF.

The genes are TRBV12-3 or TRBV12-4 and TRBJ2-5; TRBD2 aligns across 10 bases. The trim removed 6 bases at V and 5 bases at J, leaving 15 bases unmatched. CDR3 length: 17 amino acids. The CDR3 coding sequence is TGTGCCAGCAGCCTACTTCTAGCGGGAGACCCTCCGGAGACCCAGTACTTC. Amino acids: CASSLLLAGDPPETQYF.

This clonotype was observed a handful of times. This chain joins TRBV24-1 and TRBJ1-5, with D possibly being TRBD1 (6 bases). V was trimmed by 4 bases and J by 0 bases, leaving 12 bases between them. The CDR3 is made up of 16 amino acids. Germline-derived CDR1 and CDR2 are KGHDR and SFDVKD. The CDR3 is CATSDSTGYSNQPQHF. The DNA of the CDR3 is TGTGCCACCAGTGACTCCACAGGGTATAGCAATCAGCCCCAGCATTTT.

The chain combines TRBV11-3 with TRBJ2-7; 8 bases map to TRBD1. CDR1 and CDR2 from the germline V gene are SGHNT and YENEEA. CDR3 length: 15 residues. V was pared by 5 bases and J by 2 bases, with 8 bases of the junction left unmatched. CDR3 sequence (DNA): TGTGCCAGCAGCGCCTCGGACAGGGAAGCCTACGAGCAGTACTTC. It yields the protein CASSASDREAYEQYF. Looking up the rest from reference TRBV11-3 and TRBJ2-7 gives the full variable domain: EAGVVQSPRYKIIEKKQPVAFWCNPISGHNTLYWYLQNLGQGPELLIRYENEEAVDDSQLPKDRFSAERLKGVDSTLKIQPAELGDSAVYLCASSASDREAYEQYFGPGTRLTVT.